What follows is one TCR beta chain and its context. What it binds is not known. This sample also contains other DNA sequences that code for the same CDR3. This table comes from immunoSEQ multiplex PCR, and its TCRdb copy is limited to in-frame clones, with some not included. The sample contains millions of clones, 90% to 95% of which appear only once. V lost 2 bases, J lost 5 bases, and 13 bases lay in between. Germline CDR1 is GTSNPN and CDR2 is SVGIG (reference sequence). The CDR3 is made up of 14 amino acids. The data were obtained in a study of shared clonotypes between healthy human individuals. Study overall: Contributing individuals were two females and a few males aged 18 to 49. Study results and caveats: The sharing of about 5% of naive CD4 clonotypes was seen across a few donors. Memory subsets generally showed smaller estimated richness than naive subsets did. Limitation of the genetic and exposure-history diversity represented came from the few donors.

The TCR comes from a young man in good health. The source material was naive CD4+ T cells sorted from blood. Subset given: CD45RA+ positively selected. The chain combines TRBV30 with TRBJ1-5, with a weak D call TRBD1 (6 bases). CDR3 coding DNA: TGTGCCTGGAGTCGGGGCCAGGGGTATCAGCCCCAGCATTTT. It specifies CAWSRGQGYQPQHF.